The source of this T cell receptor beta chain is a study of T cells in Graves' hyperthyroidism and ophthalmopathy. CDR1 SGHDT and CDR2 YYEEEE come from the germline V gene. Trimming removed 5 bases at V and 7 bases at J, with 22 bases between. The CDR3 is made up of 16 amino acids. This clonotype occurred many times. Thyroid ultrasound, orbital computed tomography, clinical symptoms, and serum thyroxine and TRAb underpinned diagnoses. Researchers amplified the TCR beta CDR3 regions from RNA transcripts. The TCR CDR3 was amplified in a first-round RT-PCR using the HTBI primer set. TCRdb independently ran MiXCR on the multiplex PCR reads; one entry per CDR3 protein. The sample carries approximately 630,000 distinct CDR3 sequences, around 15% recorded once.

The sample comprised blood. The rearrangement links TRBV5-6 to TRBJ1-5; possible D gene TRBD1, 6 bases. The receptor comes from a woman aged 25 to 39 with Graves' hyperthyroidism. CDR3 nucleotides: TGTGCCAGCAGAAACTGGGGACACCGGGGAGGCCAGCCCCAGCATTTT. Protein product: CASRNWGHRGGQPQHF.